A selection of T cell receptor beta chains follows, all from one sample in a study of neurological immune-mediated disorders. TCRdb called the 5' RACE reads again in MiXCR, with one record for every CDR3 protein. The sample lists roughly 100,000 distinct CDR3 sequences, 11% occurring once. The sample was PBMCs. The receptors originated from a female donor with HTLV-1-associated myelopathy (HAM/TSP). The CDR3 runs from the conserved cysteine through the conserved F or W. The D gene is left open where the match is weak. Where a row states a size, it is once, few, many or the class of an expanded clone; other rows omit it.

d_call | j_call | clone_size | v_call | cdr3_nt | cdr3_aa
- | TRBJ1-1 | many | TRBV5-1 | TGCGCCAGCAGCCCGAGACAGGTCCGAATGAACACTGAAGCTTTCTTT | CASSPRQVRMNTEAFF
TRBD1 | TRBJ2-7 | many | TRBV28 | TGTGCCAGCAACCCCCCGGGTAGGGGGCTCGACGAGCAGTACTTC | CASNPPGRGLDEQYF
TRBD1 | TRBJ2-7 | many | TRBV5-1 | TGCGCCAGCAGCCCCGGGACAGGGACCTACGAGCAGTACTTC | CASSPGTGTYEQYF
- | TRBJ1-1 | many | TRBV29-1 | TGCAGCGTTGCCCCGGGACTGGTGAACACTGAAGCTTTCTTT | CSVAPGLVNTEAFF
- | TRBJ2-7 | - | TRBV7-2 | TGTGCCAGCAGCGTGGATTACGAGCAGTACTTC | CASSVDYEQYF
TRBD2 | TRBJ2-5 | many | TRBV5-1 | TGCGCCAGCAGCTTGGGAGCGGGGGCCTACCCAGAGACCCAGTACTTC | CASSLGAGAYPETQYF
- | TRBJ2-2 | many | TRBV28 | TGTGCCAGCAGGAGGGACACCTCGAACACCGGGGAGCTGTTTTTT | CASRRDTSNTGELFF
- | TRBJ2-1 | many | TRBV5-6 | TGTGCCAGCAGCTTCGGACAGTCCAATGAGCAGTTCTTC | CASSFGQSNEQFF
TRBD2 | TRBJ2-7 | - | TRBV3-1 | TGTGCCAGCAGCCGTAGCGGGGGGCCCAACAACGAGCAGTACTTC | CASSRSGGPNNEQYF
- | TRBJ2-2 | many | TRBV12-3/TRBV12-4 | TGTGCCAGCATATTCGGCGCGAGGAACACCGGGGAGCTGTTTTTT | CASIFGARNTGELFF
- | TRBJ1-2 | many | TRBV2 | TGTGCCAGCAGTAAGGGCAGGGACGCTAACTATGGCTACACCTTC | CASSKGRDANYGYTF
- | TRBJ2-3 | many | TRBV7-9 | TGTGGCGTTCGGACGGGGAAGGGCACAGATACGCAGTATTTT | CGVRTGKGTDTQYF
- | TRBJ2-5 | many | TRBV5-1 | TGCGCCAGCAGCTTGGTTCGGGGTGATGAGACCCAGTACTTC | CASSLVRGDETQYF
- | TRBJ2-6 | many | TRBV5-1 | TGCGCCAGCAGCTTAAACCAGGGGATTGGCTCTGGGGCCAACGTCCTGACTTTC | CASSLNQGIGSGANVLTF
TRBD1 | TRBJ1-6 | many | TRBV5-1 | TGCGCCAGCAGCTTTGGACAGGGGAGGGATTCACCCCTCCACTTT | CASSFGQGRDSPLHF
- | TRBJ1-3 | - | TRBV28 | TGTGCCAGCAAGCGGCAACCCACTGGAAACACCATATATTTT | CASKRQPTGNTIYF
- | TRBJ2-7 | many | TRBV20-1 | TGCAGTGCCGGGAGTTCCTCCTACGAGCAGTACTTC | CSAGSSSYEQYF
TRBD2 | TRBJ2-3 | many | TRBV5-1 | TGCGCCAGCAGCCGAGGGGCGGGGGACACAGATACGCAGTATTTT | CASSRGAGDTDTQYF
- | TRBJ2-5 | - | TRBV5-1 | TGCGCCAGCAGCTTGGGAACCCCGAGTCGAGAGACCCAGTACTTC | CASSLGTPSRETQYF
- | TRBJ2-3 | many | TRBV7-2 | TGTGCCAGCAGCTGGGCAGGACTCACAGATACGCAGTATTTT | CASSWAGLTDTQYF
- | TRBJ1-5 | many | TRBV20-1 | TGCAGTGCTCCTGGGCCCTTTAGGAATCAGCCCCAGCATTTT | CSAPGPFRNQPQHF
- | TRBJ1-2 | many | TRBV5-1 | TGCGCCAGCAGCTTGACAGGGAGCTATGGCTACACCTTC | CASSLTGSYGYTF
TRBD1 | TRBJ2-7 | many | TRBV5-1 | TGCGCCAGCAGCCAGGGAGTGGACAGGGGGCTCTACGAGCAGTACTTC | CASSQGVDRGLYEQYF
TRBD2 | TRBJ2-1 | few | TRBV6-4 | TGTGCCAGCAGTGAAGCGGGGGCCGACTACAATGAGCAGTTCTTC | CASSEAGADYNEQFF
- | TRBJ2-7 | many | TRBV4-2 | TGTGCCAGCAGCCAAGACTTTCCGACTTTTACCTACGAGCAGTACTTC | CASSQDFPTFTYEQYF
TRBD2 | TRBJ2-4 | many | TRBV10-3 | TGTGCCTCACGGCGGGAACTAGCGGGTGTAAACATTCAGTACTTC | CASRRELAGVNIQYF
- | TRBJ1-1 | many | TRBV20-1 | TGCAGTGCTAGTCAGGTGAGGACTGAAGCTTTCTTT | CSASQVRTEAFF
- | TRBJ2-5 | - | TRBV7-9 | TGTGCCAGCAGCACCAGCGGCGCAGAGACCCAGTACTTC | CASSTSGAETQYF
- | TRBJ1-6 | many | TRBV5-1 | TGCGCCAGCAGCTTGGAGGGGAATTCACCCCTCCACTTT | CASSLEGNSPLHF
- | TRBJ2-7 | many | TRBV5-5 | TGTGCCAGCAGCTTGAGTCGGGCAGGGATCGACGAGCAGTACTTC | CASSLSRAGIDEQYF
TRBD2 | TRBJ2-3 | many | TRBV12-3/TRBV12-4 | TGTGCCAGCAGTTTGGCGGGGGGAGCCACAGATACGCAGTATTTT | CASSLAGGATDTQYF
- | TRBJ2-3 | many | TRBV12-3/TRBV12-4 | TGTGCCAGCAGTTTCTTGGCTACGCAGTATTTT | CASSFLATQYF
- | TRBJ2-7 | many | TRBV5-1 | TGCGCCAGCAGCTACAGGGTTCGCTACGAGCAGTACTTC | CASSYRVRYEQYF
TRBD2 | TRBJ2-3 | many | TRBV5-1 | TGCGCCAGCAGAGGACTAGCGGGCACAGATACGCAGTATTTT | CASRGLAGTDTQYF
TRBD1 | TRBJ2-7 | many | TRBV5-5 | TGTGCCAGCAGCTTGGGACAGGGGGTCTCCTACGAGCAGTACTTC | CASSLGQGVSYEQYF
- | TRBJ2-2 | many | TRBV29-1 | TGCAGCGTTGATCGGGGTTTTACCGGGGAGCTGTTTTTT | CSVDRGFTGELFF
- | TRBJ2-1 | few | TRBV7-8 | TGTGCCAGCAGCTTAGAACCGTCAGGGGATGAGCAGTTCTTC | CASSLEPSGDEQFF
- | TRBJ2-2 | - | TRBV20-1 | TGCAGTGCTATAAGGATCTCCCCCGGGGAGCTGTTTTTT | CSAIRISPGELFF
- | TRBJ2-1 | - | TRBV4-3 | TGCGCCAGCAGCCAGGACCCTTGGAGCTCCTACAATGAGCAGTTCTTC | CASSQDPWSSYNEQFF
TRBD2 | TRBJ2-2 | many | TRBV20-1 | TGCAGTGCTAGAGATCCTTCGGGGGGTAAAACCGGGGAGCTGTTTTTT | CSARDPSGGKTGELFF
TRBD2 | TRBJ2-1 | many | TRBV10-3 | TGTGCCATCAAAGCACTAGCGGATAACAATGAGCAGTTCTTC | CAIKALADNNEQFF
TRBD1 | TRBJ2-2 | - | TRBV3-1 | TGTGCCAGCAGCCAAGAAAATATTTGGACAGGGAGAACCGGGGAGCTGTTTTTT | CASSQENIWTGRTGELFF
- | TRBJ2-3 | many | TRBV20-1 | TGCAGTGCTAGAGACCCTTCTACGCAGTATTTT | CSARDPSTQYF
- | TRBJ2-3 | many | TRBV5-1 | TGCGCCAGCAGCTTGGACGCTCCAATCCGAGGCACAGATACGCAGTATTTT | CASSLDAPIRGTDTQYF
- | TRBJ1-1 | many | TRBV7-3 | TGTGCCAGCAGCCCAATGGAGGGCACTGAAGCTTTCTTT | CASSPMEGTEAFF
- | TRBJ2-7 | - | TRBV5-1 | TGCGCCAGCAGGGAATCCCTCGGGGGCTACGAGCAGTACTTC | CASRESLGGYEQYF
TRBD1 | TRBJ1-4 | - | TRBV7-9 | TGTGCCAGCACCAGAGGACAGGCCGCAACTAATGAAAAACTGTTTTTT | CASTRGQAATNEKLFF
- | TRBJ1-1 | many | TRBV20-1 | TGCAGTGCTAGCGTGCCGGTGGATGAAGCTTTCTTT | CSASVPVDEAFF
- | TRBJ1-3 | many | TRBV11-2 | TGTGCCAGCAGCCAACTAGGACGAAGCTCTGGAAACACCATATATTTT | CASSQLGRSSGNTIYF
- | TRBJ2-5 | many | TRBV24-1 | TGTGCCACCAGTGACCGGACAGAGTACCAAGAGACCCAGTACTTC | CATSDRTEYQETQYF
- | TRBJ2-7 | many | TRBV20-1 | TGCAGTGCTTTAGGGCAGTTGGCCTACGAGCAGTACTTC | CSALGQLAYEQYF
TRBD1 | TRBJ2-3 | many | TRBV11-2 | TGTGCCAGCAGCTTAGGGGCCAGGGGGAGAGATACGCAGTATTTT | CASSLGARGRDTQYF
- | TRBJ2-7 | - | TRBV29-1 | TGCAGCGCTTACTCAGTTCACTTACAGGGAGCTGAGCAGTACTTC | CSAYSVHLQGAEQYF
- | TRBJ2-1 | many | TRBV10-3 | TGTGCCATCAGCGACCCGAGTTACAATGAGCAGTTCTTC | CAISDPSYNEQFF
TRBD1 | TRBJ2-1 | - | TRBV7-3 | TGTGCCAGCAGCTTAACCCGGGACAGGGGTAATGAGCAGTTCTTC | CASSLTRDRGNEQFF